These 11 T cell receptor beta chains were sequenced from one sample in a study of beta chain features in type 1 diabetes. Whole-study results and caveats: TCRB CDR3s were moderately but significantly shorter in Type 1 diabetes patients in all four CD4+ subsets.

The authors reverse transcribed all of the isolated RNA, so sequencing captured expressed TCRB transcripts. TCRdb keeps only in-frame clones here, not all; method: immunoSEQ multiplex PCR. This table has about 160,000 clones, 63% appearing once. For these TCRs, the target antigens are not known. Sequenced material: naive CD4+ T cells from blood. These receptors came from a man aged 30 to 45 with type 1 diabetes.

This clone was observed once. The chain has TRBV27 and TRBJ2-1, with 7 bases aligning to TRBD1. V was pared by 6 bases and J by 5 bases, with 10 bases of the junction left unmatched. Germline CDR1 MNHEY, CDR2 SMNVEV (reference sequence). CDR3 length: 15 residues. The CDR3 DNA is TGTGCCAGCAGCCCACAGGGGCCGCCAGACAATGAGCAGTTCTTC. Translating it yields CASSPQGPPDNEQFF.

The chain employs TRBV11-3 and TRBJ2-7; no reliable D call. The germline V and J ends were trimmed by 5 bases and 1 base, with 15 bases remaining between them. Germline assignment: CDR1 SGHNT and CDR2 YENEEA. The CDR3 totals 15 residues. The CDR3 here is CASSRGFSESYEQYF. CDR3 sequence (DNA): TGTGCCAGCAGCCGTGGGTTTTCAGAATCCTACGAGCAGTACTTC.

The chain employs TRBV19 and TRBJ2-3, with 9 bases identical to TRBD2. V was pared by 5 bases and J by 7 bases, with 13 bases of the junction left unmatched. Germline lookup yields CDR1 LNHDA and CDR2 SQIVND (reference sequence). CDR3 length: 16 residues. DNA of the CDR3: TGTGCCAGTAGTGCAATGACTAGCGGAACCACCCATACGCAGTATTTT. It yields the protein CASSAMTSGTTHTQYF.

This rearrangement joins TRBV18 to TRBJ2-4; D is undetermined. The CDR3 is 14 amino acids. V lost 3 bases to trimming and J lost 5 bases, with 11 bases between them. CDR1 is KGHSH, CDR2 LQKENI, per germline. CDR3 nucleotide sequence: TGTGCCAGCTCACCTTCGTTGAGGCAAAACATTCAGTACTTC. Protein product: CASSPSLRQNIQYF.

This clone was seen a few times. J is TRBJ2-1 and V is TRBV4-3; D is unresolved. Per the germline V gene, CDR1 is LGHNA and CDR2 is YSLEER. Trimming took off 0 bases at V and 6 bases at J, with 9 bases between the two ends. The CDR3 contains 14 residues. CDR3 DNA: TGCGCCAGCAGCCAAGAAAAAGGGCGCAATGAGCAGTTCTTC. Translated: CASSQEKGRNEQFF.

Remarks on this clone: The same CDR3 arises from other DNA sequences in this sample as well. The chain is built from TRBV29-1 and TRBJ2-5; a possible D gene is TRBD2 (6 bases). The germline CDR1 and CDR2 sequences are SQVTM and ANQGSEA. This CDR3 region has 12 residues. V was trimmed by 1 base and J by 5 bases, leaving 8 bases between them. The CDR3 reads CSVEGSGETQYF. CDR3 in DNA: TGCAGCGTTGAAGGGAGCGGGGAGACCCAGTACTTC.

The rearrangement joins TRBV4-1 to TRBJ2-5; D is unclear. The V gene lost 0 bases and the J gene lost 4 bases, with 12 bases spanning the gap. The CDR3 runs to 15 residues. Germline V gives CDR1 MGHRA, CDR2 YSYEKL. CDR3 coding DNA: TGCGCCAGCAGCCAAGATAGCTGGAACTTAGAGACCCAGTACTTC. This sequence encodes CASSQDSWNLETQYF.

CDR3 in amino acids: CAWASGGIAKNIQYF. CDR3 DNA sequence: TGTGCCTGGGCTAGCGGGGGGATAGCCAAAAACATTCAGTACTTC. The chain couples TRBV30 to TRBJ2-4, with TRBD2 identical over 11 bases. The CDR3 length is 15 residues. V lost 5 bases and J lost 0; bases outside the gene matches: 3. The germline V gene has CDR1 GTSNPN and CDR2 SVGIG (reference sequence). The entire variable domain, with the rest obtained from reference TRBV30 and TRBJ2-4, is as follows: SQTIHQWPATLVQPVGSPLSLECTVEGTSNPNLYWYRQAAGRGLQLLFYSVGIGQISSEVPQNLSASRPQDRQFILSSKKLLLSDSGFYLCAWASGGIAKNIQYFGAGTRLSVL.

The V call is TRBV9, the J call TRBJ1-4, with a possible D match to TRBD1 (6 bases). The CDR3 contains 14 residues. Germline CDR1 is SGDLS and CDR2 is YYNGEE. Between the trimmed V and J ends, which lost 4 bases and 4 bases, there was a span of 11 bases. The CDR3 sequence is CASSKTGYNEKLFF. As DNA, the CDR3 is TGTGCCAGCAGCAAGACAGGTTATAATGAAAAACTGTTTTTT.

This chain connects TRBV2 to TRBJ1-4; TRBD1 agrees at 8 bases. This CDR3 region has 14 residues. Germline CDR1 SNHLY, CDR2 FYNNEI. V was clipped by 2 bases and J by 8 bases; unmatched bases: 4. CDR3 coding DNA: TGTGCCAGCAGTGAAAGGACAGGGCGGGAAAAACTGTTTTTT. This codes for CASSERTGREKLFF.

The chain is built from TRBV7-2 and TRBJ1-5; no firm D call. The CDR3 is 13 residues long. The germline CDR1 and CDR2 sequences are SGHTA and FQGNSA. V was shortened by 5 bases and J by 7 bases, with 12 bases between the two germline ends. CDR3 region: CASSLLWEQPQHF. The CDR3 region has the DNA TGTGCCAGCAGCCTCCTATGGGAGCAGCCCCAGCATTTT.